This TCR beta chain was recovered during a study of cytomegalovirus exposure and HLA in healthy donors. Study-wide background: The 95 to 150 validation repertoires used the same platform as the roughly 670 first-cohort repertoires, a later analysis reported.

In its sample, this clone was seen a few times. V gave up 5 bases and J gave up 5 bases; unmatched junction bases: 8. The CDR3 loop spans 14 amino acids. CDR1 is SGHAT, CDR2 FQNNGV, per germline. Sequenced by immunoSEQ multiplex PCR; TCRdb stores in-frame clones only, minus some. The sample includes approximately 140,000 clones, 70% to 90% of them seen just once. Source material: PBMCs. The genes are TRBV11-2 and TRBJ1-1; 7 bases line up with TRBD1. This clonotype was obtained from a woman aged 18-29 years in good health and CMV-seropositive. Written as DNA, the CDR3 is TGTGCCAGCAGCCCAGGTGACAGGGAGACTGAAGCTTTCTTT. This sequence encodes CASSPGDRETEAFF.